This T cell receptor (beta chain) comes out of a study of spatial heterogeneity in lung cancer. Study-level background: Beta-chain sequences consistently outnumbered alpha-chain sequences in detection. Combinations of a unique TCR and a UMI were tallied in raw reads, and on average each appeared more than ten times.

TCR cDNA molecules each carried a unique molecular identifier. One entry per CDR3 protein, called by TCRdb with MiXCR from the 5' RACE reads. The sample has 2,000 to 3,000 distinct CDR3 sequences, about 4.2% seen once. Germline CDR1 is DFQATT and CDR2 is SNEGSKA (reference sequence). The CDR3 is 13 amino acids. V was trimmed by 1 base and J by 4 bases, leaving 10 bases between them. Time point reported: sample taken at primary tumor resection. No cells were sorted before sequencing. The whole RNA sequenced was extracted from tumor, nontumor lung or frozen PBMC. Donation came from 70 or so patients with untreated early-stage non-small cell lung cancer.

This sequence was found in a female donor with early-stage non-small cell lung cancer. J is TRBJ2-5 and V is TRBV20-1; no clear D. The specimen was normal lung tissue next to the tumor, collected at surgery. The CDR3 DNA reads TGCAGTGCTAGAGGGTGGTCGACAGAGACCCAGTACTTC. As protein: CSARGWSTETQYF.